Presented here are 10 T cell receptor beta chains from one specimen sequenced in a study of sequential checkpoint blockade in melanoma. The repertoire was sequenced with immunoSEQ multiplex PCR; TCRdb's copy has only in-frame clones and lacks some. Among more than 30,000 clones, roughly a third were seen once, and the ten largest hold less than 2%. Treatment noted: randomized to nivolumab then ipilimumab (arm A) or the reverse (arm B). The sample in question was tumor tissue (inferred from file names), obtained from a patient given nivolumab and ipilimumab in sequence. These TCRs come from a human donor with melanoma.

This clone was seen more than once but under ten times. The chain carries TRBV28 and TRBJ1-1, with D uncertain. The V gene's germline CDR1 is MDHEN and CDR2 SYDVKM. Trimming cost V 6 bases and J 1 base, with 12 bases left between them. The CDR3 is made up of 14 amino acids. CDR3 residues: CASSLLGSNTEAFF. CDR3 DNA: TGTGCCAGCAGCCTTCTTGGGTCGAACACTGAAGCTTTCTTT. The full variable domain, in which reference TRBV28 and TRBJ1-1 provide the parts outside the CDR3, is DVKVTQSSRYLVKRTGEKVFLECVQDMDHENMFWYRQDPGLGLRLIYFSYDVKMKEKGDIPEGYSVSREKKERFSLILESASTNQTSMYLCASSLLGSNTEAFFGQGTRLTVV.

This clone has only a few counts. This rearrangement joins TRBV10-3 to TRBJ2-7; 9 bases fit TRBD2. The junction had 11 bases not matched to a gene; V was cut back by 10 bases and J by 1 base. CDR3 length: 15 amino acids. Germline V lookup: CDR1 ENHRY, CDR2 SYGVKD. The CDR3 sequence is CASGAGLAGSYEQYF. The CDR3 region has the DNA TGTGCCAGCGGGGCTGGGCTAGCGGGATCCTACGAGCAGTACTTC.

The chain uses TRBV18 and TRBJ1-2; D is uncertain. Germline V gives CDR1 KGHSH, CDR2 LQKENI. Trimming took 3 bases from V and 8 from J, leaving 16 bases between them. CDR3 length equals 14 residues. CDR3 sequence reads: CASSPGGPTRGYTF. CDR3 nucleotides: TGTGCCAGCTCACCGGGTGGGCCGACCAGGGGCTACACCTTC.

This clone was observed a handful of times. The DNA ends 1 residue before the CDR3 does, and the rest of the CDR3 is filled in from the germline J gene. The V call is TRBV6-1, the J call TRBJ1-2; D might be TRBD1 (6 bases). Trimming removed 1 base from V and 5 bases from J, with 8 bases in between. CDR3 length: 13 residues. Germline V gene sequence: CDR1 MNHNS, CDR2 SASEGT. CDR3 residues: CASSEEGGYGYTF. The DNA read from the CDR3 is TGTGCCAGCAGTGAAGAGGGGGGGTATGGCTACACC.

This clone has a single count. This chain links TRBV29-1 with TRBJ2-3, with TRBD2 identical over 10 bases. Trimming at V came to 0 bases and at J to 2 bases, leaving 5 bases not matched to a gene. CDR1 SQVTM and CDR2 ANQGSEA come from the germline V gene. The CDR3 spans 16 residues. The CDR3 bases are TGCAGCGTTGAAGATTGGACTAGCGGATCCACAGATACGCAGTATTTT. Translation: CSVEDWTSGSTDTQYF.

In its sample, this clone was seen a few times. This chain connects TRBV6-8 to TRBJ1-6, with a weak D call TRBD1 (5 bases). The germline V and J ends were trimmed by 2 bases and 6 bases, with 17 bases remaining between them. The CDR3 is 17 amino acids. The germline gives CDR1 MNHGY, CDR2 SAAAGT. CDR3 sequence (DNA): TGTGCCAGCAGTTACGGGCCCGTGGGGGGGGGTAATTCACCCCTCCACTTT. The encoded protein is CASSYGPVGGGNSPLHF.

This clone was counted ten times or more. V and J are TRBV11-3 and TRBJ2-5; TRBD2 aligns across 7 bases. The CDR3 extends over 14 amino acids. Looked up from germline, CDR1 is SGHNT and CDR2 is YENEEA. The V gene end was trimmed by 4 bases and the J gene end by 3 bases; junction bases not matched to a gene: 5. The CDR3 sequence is CASSSYSGEETQYF. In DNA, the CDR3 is TGTGCCAGCAGCTCCTACAGCGGGGAAGAGACCCAGTACTTC.

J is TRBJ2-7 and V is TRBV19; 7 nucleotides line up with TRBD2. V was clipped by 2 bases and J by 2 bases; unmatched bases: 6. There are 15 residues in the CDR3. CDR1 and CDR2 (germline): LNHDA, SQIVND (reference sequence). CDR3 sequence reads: CASSIIRGLTYEQYF. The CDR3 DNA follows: TGTGCCAGTAGTATAATTCGGGGACTAACCTACGAGCAGTACTTC. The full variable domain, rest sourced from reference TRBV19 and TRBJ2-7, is DGGITQSPKYLFRKEGQNVTLSCEQNLNHDAMYWYRQDPGQGLRLIYYSQIVNDFQKGDIAEGYSVSREKKESFPLTVTSAQKNPTAFYLCASSIIRGLTYEQYFGPGTRLTVT.

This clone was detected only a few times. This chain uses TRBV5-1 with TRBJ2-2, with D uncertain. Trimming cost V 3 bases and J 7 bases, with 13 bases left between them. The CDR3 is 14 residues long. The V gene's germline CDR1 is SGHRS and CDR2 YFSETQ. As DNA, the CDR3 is TGCGCCAGCAGCTCGATTGGACCTGGCGGGGAGCTGTTTTTT. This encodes CASSSIGPGGELFF.

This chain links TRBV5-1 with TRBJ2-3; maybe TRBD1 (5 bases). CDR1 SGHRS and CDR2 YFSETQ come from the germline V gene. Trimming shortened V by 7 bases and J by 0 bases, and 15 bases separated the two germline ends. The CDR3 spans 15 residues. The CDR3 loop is CASRTGSPSTDTQYF. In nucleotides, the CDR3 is TGCGCCAGCCGTACAGGTTCTCCTAGCACAGATACGCAGTATTTT.